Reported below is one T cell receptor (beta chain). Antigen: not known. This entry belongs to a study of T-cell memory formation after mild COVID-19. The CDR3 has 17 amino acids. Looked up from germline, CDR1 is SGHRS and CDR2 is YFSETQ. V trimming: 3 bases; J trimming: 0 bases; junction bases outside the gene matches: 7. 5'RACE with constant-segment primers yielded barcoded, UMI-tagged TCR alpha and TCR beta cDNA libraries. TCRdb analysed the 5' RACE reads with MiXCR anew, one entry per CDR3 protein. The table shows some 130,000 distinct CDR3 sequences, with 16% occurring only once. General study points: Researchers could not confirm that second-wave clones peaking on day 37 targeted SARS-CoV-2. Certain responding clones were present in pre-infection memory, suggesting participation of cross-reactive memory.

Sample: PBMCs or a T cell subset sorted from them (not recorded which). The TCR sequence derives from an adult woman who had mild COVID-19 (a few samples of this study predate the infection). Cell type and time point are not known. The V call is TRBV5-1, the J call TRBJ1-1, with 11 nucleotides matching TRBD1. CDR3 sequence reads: CASSSRDRGMMNTEAFF. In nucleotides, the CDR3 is TGCGCCAGCAGCTCAAGGGACAGGGGGATGATGAACACTGAAGCTTTCTTT.